This T cell receptor beta chain derives from a study of siplizumab effects on memory and regulatory T cells. Whole-study results and caveats: The study found that siplizumab significantly reduced alloreactive sequences traceable to unstimulated CD4+ memory cells. No more than a minor fraction of alloreactive clones could be traced back to unstimulated subsets.

To note about this clone: Its antigen is still unknown.

TCRdb keeps only in-frame clones here, not all; method: immunoSEQ multiplex PCR. The sample yields over 85,000 clones, around 97% seen once. Germline V gene data show CDR1 as SGHTA and CDR2 as FQGNSA. The V end lost 1 base, the J end lost 5 bases, and 11 bases lay between the germline ends. The CDR3 is 14 amino acids. This TCR came from a human donor in good health. The chain joins TRBV7-2 to TRBJ2-5; D may correspond to TRBD1 or TRBD2 (6 bases each). The sequencing input was naive CD4+ T cells sorted from blood. The CDR3 is CASSLGGAQETQYF. The CDR3 bases are TGTGCCAGCAGCTTAGGGGGGGCCCAGGAGACCCAGTACTTC.